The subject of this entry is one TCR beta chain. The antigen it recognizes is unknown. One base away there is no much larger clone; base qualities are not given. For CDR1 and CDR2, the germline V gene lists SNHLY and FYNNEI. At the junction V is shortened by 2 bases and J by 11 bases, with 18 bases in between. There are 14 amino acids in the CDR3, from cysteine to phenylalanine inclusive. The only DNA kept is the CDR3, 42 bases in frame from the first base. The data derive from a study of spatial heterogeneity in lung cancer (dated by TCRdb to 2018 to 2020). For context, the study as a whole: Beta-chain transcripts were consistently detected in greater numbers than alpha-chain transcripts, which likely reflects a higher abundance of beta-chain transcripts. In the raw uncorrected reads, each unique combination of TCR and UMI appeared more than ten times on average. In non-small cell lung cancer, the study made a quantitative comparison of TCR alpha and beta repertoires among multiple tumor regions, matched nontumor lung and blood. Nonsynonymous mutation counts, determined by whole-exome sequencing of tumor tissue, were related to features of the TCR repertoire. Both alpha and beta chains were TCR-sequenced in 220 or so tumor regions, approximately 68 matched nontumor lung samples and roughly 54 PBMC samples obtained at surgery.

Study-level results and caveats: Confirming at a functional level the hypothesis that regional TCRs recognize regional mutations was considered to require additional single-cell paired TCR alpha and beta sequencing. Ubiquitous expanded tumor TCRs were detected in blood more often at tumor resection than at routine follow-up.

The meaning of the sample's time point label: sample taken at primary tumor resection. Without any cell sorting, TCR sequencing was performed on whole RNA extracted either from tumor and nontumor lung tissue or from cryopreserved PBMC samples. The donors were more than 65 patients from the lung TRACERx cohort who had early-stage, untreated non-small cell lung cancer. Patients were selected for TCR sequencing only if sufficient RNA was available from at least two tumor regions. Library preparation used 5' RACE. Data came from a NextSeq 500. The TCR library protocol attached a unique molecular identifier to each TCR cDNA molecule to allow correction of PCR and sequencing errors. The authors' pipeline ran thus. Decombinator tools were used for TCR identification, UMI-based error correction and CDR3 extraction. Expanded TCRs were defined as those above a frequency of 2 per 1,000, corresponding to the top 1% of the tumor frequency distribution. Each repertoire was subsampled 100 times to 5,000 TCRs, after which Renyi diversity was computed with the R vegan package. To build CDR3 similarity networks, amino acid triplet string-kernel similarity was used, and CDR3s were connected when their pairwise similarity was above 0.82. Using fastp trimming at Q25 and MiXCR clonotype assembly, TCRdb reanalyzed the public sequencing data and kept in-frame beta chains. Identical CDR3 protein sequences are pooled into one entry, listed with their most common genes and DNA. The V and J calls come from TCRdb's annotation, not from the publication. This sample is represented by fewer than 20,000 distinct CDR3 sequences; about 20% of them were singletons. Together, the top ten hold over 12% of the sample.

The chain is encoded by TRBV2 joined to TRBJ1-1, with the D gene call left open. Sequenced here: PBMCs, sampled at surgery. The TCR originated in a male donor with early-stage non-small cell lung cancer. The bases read TGTGCCAGCAGTGAATATGTTGGGTTCGGAAGGGCTTTCTTT. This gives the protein CASSEYVGFGRAFF.